This T cell receptor (beta chain) was observed in a study of identical twins. This clonotype has only one observation. This CDR3 is built from 14 residues. CDR1 and CDR2 (germline): LNHNV, YYDKDF (reference sequence). V dropped 3 bases and J dropped 0 bases, with 8 bases sitting between them. TCRdb ran MiXCR on the 5' RACE reads and lists one entry per CDR3 protein. The top ten clones hold roughly 0.91% of a sample with roughly 540,000 distinct CDR3 sequences, approximately 22% of them seen once. The same data also went into a second study, on T cells expressing NK-cell markers. As that report states: CD8+ T cells in more than five donors included dominant NKG2C+ clonotypes at roughly 1.0-8%.

The origin of this receptor is a young woman in good health. This rearrangement joins TRBV15 to TRBJ1-1; D unresolved. The sequenced sample consisted of CD4+ T cells sorted from blood. The CDR3 here is CATSSRRLNTEAFF. The CDR3 DNA reads TGTGCCACCAGCAGCCGACGGCTGAACACTGAAGCTTTCTTT. Looking up the rest from reference TRBV15 and TRBJ1-1 gives the full variable domain: DAMVIQNPRYQVTQFGKPVTLSCSQTLNHNVMYWYQQKSSQAPKLLFHYYDKDFNNEADTPDNFQSRRPNTSFCFLDIRSPGLGDTAMYLCATSSRRLNTEAFFGQGTRLTVV.